These T cell receptor beta chains were read from a single sample in a study of T cells expressing NK-cell markers. Reanalyzing the 5' RACE reads, TCRdb keeps one entry per CDR3 protein, without DNA. The listing contains approximately 380,000 distinct CDR3 sequences. Sequenced material: blood T cells: a sorted CD56 or NKG2C T cell subset, CD4+ or CD8+ T cells, or bulk PBMC T cells (not recorded which). All receptors derive from a man aged 18 to 69 in good health. CDR3s include the opening cysteine and the closing phenylalanine or tryptophan.

j_call: TRBJ1-1
v_call: TRBV15
cdr3_aa: CATSRDGRASRSAAFF

j_call: TRBJ2-7
v_call: TRBV20-1
cdr3_aa: CSASGGSSYEQYF

j_call: TRBJ2-7
v_call: TRBV20-1
cdr3_aa: CSAPFAARGYEQYF

j_call: TRBJ2-4
v_call: TRBV20-1
cdr3_aa: CSARDRRTGINIQYF

j_call: TRBJ2-5
v_call: TRBV28
cdr3_aa: CASSLCSAGQGCQETQYF

j_call: TRBJ2-7
v_call: TRBV7-2
cdr3_aa: CASSLSLTGVREQYF

j_call: TRBJ2-3
v_call: TRBV5-1
cdr3_aa: CASSLRQGPTDTQYF

j_call: TRBJ1-2
v_call: TRBV7-2
cdr3_aa: CASSPQQGTYGYTF

j_call: TRBJ2-5
v_call: TRBV7-3
cdr3_aa: CASSLIRGPSETQYF

j_call: TRBJ2-5
v_call: TRBV5-1
cdr3_aa: CASSSQGSFGETQYF

j_call: TRBJ1-3
v_call: TRBV7-7
cdr3_aa: CASSTGPGNTIYF

j_call: TRBJ1-6
v_call: TRBV7-2
cdr3_aa: CASSPRDRTRTNSPLHF

j_call: TRBJ2-2
v_call: TRBV11-2
cdr3_aa: CASSWTSSNTGELFF

j_call: TRBJ1-1
v_call: TRBV5-1
cdr3_aa: CASSQPEKGSLIEAFF

j_call: TRBJ1-2
v_call: TRBV20-1
cdr3_aa: CSARPRGVYGYTF

j_call: TRBJ1-5
v_call: TRBV20-1
cdr3_aa: CSARDQGQPQHF

j_call: TRBJ2-3
v_call: TRBV18
cdr3_aa: CASSPGEVSLTDTQYF

j_call: TRBJ2-7
v_call: TRBV9
cdr3_aa: CASSSGLAGEIYEQYF

j_call: TRBJ2-3
v_call: TRBV24-1
cdr3_aa: CATSDSRPADTQYF

j_call: TRBJ2-7
v_call: TRBV20-1
cdr3_aa: CSPHPPSGSYEQYF

j_call: TRBJ2-1
v_call: TRBV20-1
cdr3_aa: CSARDAGRSHNEQFF

j_call: TRBJ1-3
v_call: TRBV9
cdr3_aa: CASSSGVGNTIYF

j_call: TRBJ1-4
v_call: TRBV7-9
cdr3_aa: CASSLKAPAGGGEKLFF